What follows describes a single T cell receptor beta chain. No antigen is known for it. The sample originates from a study of cytomegalovirus exposure and HLA in healthy donors. As for the study in general: In terms of ancestry, the Caucasian-associated cluster contained 81% of the roughly 400 genotyped donors. Study-wide findings and caveats: Most of the CMV-associated TCR beta chains (in a later analysis) appeared to be HLA-restricted.

PCR was performed using 60 Vbeta and 13 Jbeta primers. TCRdb keeps only in-frame clones here, not all; method: immunoSEQ multiplex PCR. The sample includes 150,000 or so clones, roughly 85% of them seen just once. This CDR3 has 14 residues. The V end was cut by 10 bases, the J end by 2 bases, with 15 bases between. Looked up from germline, CDR1 is MDHEN and CDR2 is SYDVKM. The sample was PBMCs. This chain connects TRBV28 to TRBJ1-5; D gene unclear. The source is a woman younger than 30 in good health and CMV-seronegative. The CDR3 nucleotides are TGTGCCACCCGCCCCCTGGCGGGCAATCAGCCCCAGCATTTT. Translating gives CATRPLAGNQPQHF. The full variable domain, with the rest looked up from reference TRBV28 and TRBJ1-5, is DVKVTQSSRYLVKRTGEKVFLECVQDMDHENMFWYRQDPGLGLRLIYFSYDVKMKEKGDIPEGYSVSREKKERFSLILESASTNQTSMYLCATRPLAGNQPQHFGDGTRLSIL.